The present T cell receptor beta chain was sequenced within a study of OX40 agonist ivuxolimab in advanced cancers. Findings of the study overall: Mean expanded clone counts were higher in CD8+ than CD4+ T cells.

Note on this clone: The antigen is undetermined.

Measured with immunoSEQ multiplex PCR; TCRdb has only the in-frame clones, and not every one. The profile shows approximately 19,000 clones, 80% to 90% of them singletons. Per germline, CDR1 SGHNT and CDR2 YYREEE (reference sequence). The V end lost 4 bases, the J end lost 1 base, and 12 bases lay between the germline ends. The CDR3 sequence is 14 residues long. The origin of this receptor is an adult with an advanced solid tumor such as melanoma, head and neck, liver or kidney cancer. The chain has TRBV5-4 and TRBJ2-7, with D possibly being TRBD2 (5 bases). The specimen comprised CD4+ or CD8+ T cells sorted from blood, sampled in a trial of the OX40 agonist ivuxolimab. CDR3 loop: CASSGETSSYEQYF. The CDR3 coding sequence is TGTGCCAGCAGCGGGGAGACCAGTTCCTACGAGCAGTACTTC.